The 19 T cell receptor beta chains below come from one sample, sequenced in a study of T cell responses to AZD1222 COVID-19 vaccine. Here immunoSEQ multiplex PCR was the method, and the copy in TCRdb shows in-frame clones only, minus some. This sample carries 100,000 or so clones, about 88% of them seen once, and the ten largest clones take around a tenth. This material consisted of peripheral blood, taken on day 0 of AZD1222 vaccination. These receptors all stem from an adult in good health.

The gene calls are TRBV19 and TRBJ2-4; 7 bases align to TRBD2. The CDR3 consists of 16 residues. V dropped 3 bases and J dropped 1; count of bases not matched to a gene: 6. Germline lookup yields CDR1 LNHDA and CDR2 SQIVND (reference sequence). The CDR3 protein is CASSMGGSMAKNIQYF. Here the CDR3 DNA reads TGTGCCAGTAGTATGGGAGGGAGTATGGCCAAAAACATTCAGTACTTC. Full variable domain (rest looked up from reference TRBV19 and TRBJ2-4): DGGITQSPKYLFRKEGQNVTLSCEQNLNHDAMYWYRQDPGQGLRLIYYSQIVNDFQKGDIAEGYSVSREKKESFPLTVTSAQKNPTAFYLCASSMGGSMAKNIQYFGAGTRLSVL.

In its sample, this clone was seen a few times. This sequence joins TRBV2 and TRBJ1-6; 7 bases map to TRBD1. Germline values: CDR1 SNHLY, CDR2 FYNNEI. The CDR3 contains 14 residues. V lost 4 bases and J lost 8; bases outside the gene matches: 5. CDR3 residues: CASSAGQTYSPLHF. As DNA, the CDR3 is TGTGCCAGCAGTGCGGGACAGACTTATTCACCCCTCCACTTT.

The chain couples TRBV2 to TRBJ2-6; 9 bases line up with TRBD1. The CDR3 covers 18 residues. The germline gives CDR1 SNHLY, CDR2 FYNNEI. J lost 0 bases, V lost 3 bases, and 6 bases had no gene match. DNA for the CDR3: TGTGCCAGCAGTGACCAGACAGGGGGAAGCTCTGGGGCCAACGTCCTGACTTTC. Amino acid sequence: CASSDQTGGSSGANVLTF.

The CDR3 DNA follows: TGTGCCAGCAGCAGTCTAGCGGGAGGCCTCACAGATACGCAGTATTTT. It translates to CASSSLAGGLTDTQYF. J is TRBJ2-3 and V is TRBV7-6, with 11 nucleotides matching TRBD2. The germline gives CDR1 SGHVS, CDR2 FNYEAQ. V lost 5 bases to trimming and J lost 2 bases; unmatched junction nucleotides: 6. The CDR3 sequence is 16 residues long.

This chain joins TRBV7-9 and TRBJ2-7; D tentatively fits TRBD1 or TRBD2 (6 bases each). CDR1 SEHNR and CDR2 FQNEAQ come from the germline V gene (reference sequence). The germline V and J ends were trimmed by 1 base and 5 bases, with 12 bases remaining between them. The CDR3 runs 14 residues. DNA for the CDR3: TGTGCCAGCAGCTTAGTAGGGGGGCTCGACGAGCAGTACTTC. Translated: CASSLVGGLDEQYF.

This clone was observed a handful of times. CDR3 sequence reads: CASRWDGNSPLHF. In DNA form, the CDR3 reads TGTGCCAGCAGGTGGGACGGCAATTCACCCCTCCACTTT. The V call is TRBV27, the J call TRBJ1-6; maybe TRBD1 (5 bases). CDR1 and CDR2 (germline): MNHEY, SMNVEV (reference sequence). V was pared by 6 bases and J by 7 bases, with 10 bases between. CDR3 size: 13 residues.

J is TRBJ2-2 and V is TRBV2, with D unresolved. The V gene's germline CDR1 is SNHLY and CDR2 FYNNEI. V was pared by 7 bases and J by 5 bases, with 11 bases between. The CDR3 totals 13 residues. The CDR3 sequence is CASTLDYTGELFF. The CDR3 DNA sequence: TGTGCCAGCACCCTAGATTATACCGGGGAGCTGTTTTTT. Combining the CDR3 with reference TRBV2 and TRBJ2-2 gives the whole variable domain EPEVTQTPSHQVTQMGQEVILRCVPISNHLYFYWYRQILGQKVEFLVSFYNNEISEKSEIFDDQFSVERPDGSNFTLKIRSTKLEDSAMYFCASTLDYTGELFFGEGSRLTVL.

The V and J genes are TRBV28 and TRBJ1-5; D gene uncertain. Germline V gene sequence: CDR1 MDHEN, CDR2 SYDVKM. CDR3 length: 14 residues. The V end was cut by 6 bases, the J end by 0 bases, with 9 bases between. CDR3 sequence reads: CASRKHYSNQPQHF. As DNA, the CDR3 is TGTGCCAGCAGAAAACACTATAGCAATCAGCCCCAGCATTTT.

The chain employs TRBV5-1 and TRBJ2-2, with 10 bases lining up with TRBD2. V shed 1 base, J shed 0 bases, and the junction held 0 bases outside the gene matches. This CDR3 contains 16 residues. CDR1 and CDR2 (germline): SGHRS, YFSETQ. The CDR3 loop reads CASSLTSGANTGELFF. CDR3 nucleotide sequence: TGCGCCAGCAGCTTGACTAGCGGGGCGAACACCGGGGAGCTGTTTTTT.

The rearrangement joins TRBV7-9 to TRBJ1-1; 8 bases are shared with TRBD1. The CDR3 runs to 16 residues. The J segment lost 4 bases and the V segment lost 1 base, leaving 8 bases of the junction unmatched. CDR1 is SEHNR, CDR2 FQNEAQ, per germline (reference sequence). CDR3 sequence (DNA): TGTGCCAGCAGCTTAGGCCACAGGGGGATGGGCACTGAAGCTTTCTTT. Protein product: CASSLGHRGMGTEAFF.

This chain connects TRBV14 to TRBJ1-5; maybe TRBD1 (5 bases). The germline V and J ends were trimmed by 1 base and 7 bases, with 11 bases remaining between them. This CDR3 contains 14 residues. CDR1 is SGHDN, CDR2 FVKESK, per germline. The CDR3 reads CASSQVAGNQPQHF. In DNA, the CDR3 is TGTGCCAGCAGCCAAGTCGCAGGGAACCAGCCCCAGCATTTT.

The rearrangement joins TRBV7-2 to TRBJ2-7, with a weak D call TRBD2 (5 bases). The ends were cut back, 2 bases at V and 0 bases at J, with 8 bases in the middle. The CDR3 extends over 14 amino acids. Germline V lookup: CDR1 SGHTA, CDR2 FQGNSA. DNA for the CDR3: TGTGCCAGCAGCTTATATCGGGGCTCCTACGAGCAGTACTTC. It specifies CASSLYRGSYEQYF.

V gene TRBV19 combines with J gene TRBJ2-7, with 8 positions matching TRBD1. Trimming at V came to 10 bases and at J to 7 bases, leaving 12 bases not matched to a gene. CDR3 size: 13 residues. CDR1 and CDR2 (germline): LNHDA, SQIVND (reference sequence). The DNA of the CDR3 is TGTGCCACCGCCAGAGACAGGGGACGGGAGCAGTACTTC. Its translation is CATARDRGREQYF.

The V and J genes are TRBV7-3 and TRBJ2-1, with 8 positions matching TRBD2. CDR1 is SGHTA and CDR2 is FQGTGA in the germline V gene. V trimming: 5 bases; J trimming: 7 bases; junction bases outside the gene matches: 13. The CDR3 consists of 16 residues. DNA for the CDR3: TGTGCCAGCAGCCTCTCCGGAGCGGGAGTATGGAATGAGCAGTTCTTC. Residues: CASSLSGAGVWNEQFF. The full variable domain, in which reference TRBV7-3 and TRBJ2-1 provide the parts outside the CDR3, is GAGVSQTPSNKVTEKGKYVELRCDPISGHTALYWYRQSLGQGPEFLIYFQGTGAADDSGLPNDRFFAVRPEGSVSTLKIQRTERGDSAVYLCASSLSGAGVWNEQFFGPGTRLTVL.

In this sample, this clone turned up a few times. The chain recombines TRBV5-1 with TRBJ1-2; 8 bases agree with TRBD1. V gave up 2 bases and J gave up 7 bases; unmatched junction bases: 4. This CDR3 comprises 13 residues. Germline V gives CDR1 SGHRS, CDR2 YFSETQ. The CDR3 nucleotides read TGCGCCAGCAGCTTTGGACAGGGAGGTGGCTACACCTTC. It codes for CASSFGQGGGYTF.

V usage is TRBV5-1 and J usage is TRBJ1-6; D is possibly TRBD1 (5 bases). The CDR3 consists of 15 residues. Trimming left V 0 bases short and J 6 bases short, with 10 bases between. Germline V gives CDR1 SGHRS, CDR2 YFSETQ. The CDR3, as DNA: TGCGCCAGCAGCTTGGAGGGCAGGGTTAATTCACCCCTCCACTTT. This codes for CASSLEGRVNSPLHF.

The rearrangement uses TRBV5-1 and TRBJ2-1; D unresolved. V lost 4 bases to trimming and J lost 3 bases, with 17 bases between them. CDR3 size: 16 residues. Germline V gene sequence: CDR1 SGHRS, CDR2 YFSETQ. CDR3 protein: CASSPNAELLYNEQFF. In DNA, the CDR3 is TGCGCCAGCAGCCCCAACGCTGAACTACTCTACAATGAGCAGTTCTTC.

This clone is a singleton in its sample. This chain joins TRBV7-2 and TRBJ2-1, with D possibly matching TRBD1 (5 bases). Germline V gene sequence: CDR1 SGHTA, CDR2 FQGNSA. The CDR3 runs 16 residues. Trimming cost V 2 bases and J 8 bases, with 19 bases left between them. The CDR3 DNA follows: TGTGCCAGCAGCTTAAGGGGCCAAAAGGCCCAATATGAGCAGTTCTTC. The encoded protein is CASSLRGQKAQYEQFF.

The chain combines TRBV3-1 (or the pseudogene TRBV3-2) with TRBJ2-2, with D uncertain. Trimming removed 2 bases at V and 6 bases at J, with 7 bases between. Germline V CDR1 and CDR2: LGHDT, YNNKEL (reference sequence). This CDR3 region has 13 residues. The CDR3 DNA reads as TGTGCCAGCAGCCAATTTTTACCCGGGGAGCTGTTTTTT. Translated: CASSQFLPGELFF.